This T cell receptor (beta chain) was sequenced during a study of cytomegalovirus exposure and HLA in healthy donors. CDR3 length: 14 amino acids. Germline V gene data show CDR1 as MNHNS and CDR2 as SASEGT. Trimming pared 8 bases from V and 9 bases from J, leaving 22 bases between. The PCR contained 60 Vbeta and 13 Jbeta primers. Clones were read by immunoSEQ multiplex PCR, and TCRdb kept only the in-frame ones, dropping some. The sample yields some 150,000 clones, roughly 82% seen once. This clone has only a few counts. Its target is not known. Broader study findings: Confirmation in vitro established that a few CMV-associated chains were specific for CMV antigens. In a later analysis, productive TCRs from donors in an Asian-associated ancestry cluster reportedly carried fewer N-insertions than the cohort mean. CMV serostatus was the sole immune exposure information available. Highly shared variants forming one cluster were likely a sequencing artifact.

The clonotype originates from a woman aged 45-65 years in good health and CMV-seropositive. Sequenced material: PBMCs. The rearrangement joins TRBV6-1 to TRBJ2-5; D may be TRBD2 (5 bases). CDR3 loop: CASAPNEGVGAQYF. The CDR3 nucleotides read TGTGCCAGCGCCCCCAATGAGGGAGTTGGGGCCCAGTACTTC.